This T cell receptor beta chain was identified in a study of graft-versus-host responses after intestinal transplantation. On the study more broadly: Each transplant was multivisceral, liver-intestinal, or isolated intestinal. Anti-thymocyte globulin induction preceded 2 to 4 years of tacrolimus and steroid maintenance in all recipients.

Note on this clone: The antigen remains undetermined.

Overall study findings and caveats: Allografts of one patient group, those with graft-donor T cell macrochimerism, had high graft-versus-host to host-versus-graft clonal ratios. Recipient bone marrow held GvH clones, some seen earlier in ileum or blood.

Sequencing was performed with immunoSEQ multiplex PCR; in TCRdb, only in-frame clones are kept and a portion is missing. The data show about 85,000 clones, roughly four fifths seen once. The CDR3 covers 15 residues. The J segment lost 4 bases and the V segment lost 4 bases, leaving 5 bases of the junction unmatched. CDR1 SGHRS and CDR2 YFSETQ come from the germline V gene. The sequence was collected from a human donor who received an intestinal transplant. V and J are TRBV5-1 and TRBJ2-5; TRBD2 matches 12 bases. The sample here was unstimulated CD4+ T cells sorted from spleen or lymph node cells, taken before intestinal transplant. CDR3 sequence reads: CASSAGLAGLETQYF. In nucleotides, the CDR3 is TGCGCCAGCAGCGCGGGACTAGCGGGCTTAGAGACCCAGTACTTC.